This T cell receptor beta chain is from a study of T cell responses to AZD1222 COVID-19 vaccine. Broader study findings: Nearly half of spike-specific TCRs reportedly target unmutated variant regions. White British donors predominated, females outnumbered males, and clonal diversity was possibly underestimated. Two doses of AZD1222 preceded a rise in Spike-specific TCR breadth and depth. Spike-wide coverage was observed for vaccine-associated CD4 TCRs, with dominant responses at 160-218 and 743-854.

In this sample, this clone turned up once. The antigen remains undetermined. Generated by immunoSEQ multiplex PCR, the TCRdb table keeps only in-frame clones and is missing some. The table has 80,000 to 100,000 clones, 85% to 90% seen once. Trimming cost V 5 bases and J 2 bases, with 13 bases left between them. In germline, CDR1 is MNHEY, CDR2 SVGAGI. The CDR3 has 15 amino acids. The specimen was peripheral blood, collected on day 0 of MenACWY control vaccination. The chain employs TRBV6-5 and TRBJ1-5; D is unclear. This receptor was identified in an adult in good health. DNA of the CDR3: TGTGCCAGCAGTCAGGAGCCCCGAGGCAATCAGCCCCAGCATTTT. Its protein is CASSQEPRGNQPQHF.